A selection of T cell receptor beta chains follows, all from one sample in a study of OX40 agonist ivuxolimab in advanced cancers. The method was immunoSEQ multiplex PCR; TCRdb's version includes in-frame clones alone and lacks a portion of them. This table holds more than 35,000 clones, 85% to 90% found once. Material: CD4+ or CD8+ T cells sorted from blood, obtained in a trial of the OX40 agonist ivuxolimab. These receptor sequences come from an adult with an advanced solid tumor such as melanoma, head and neck, liver or kidney cancer. CDR3s include the opening cysteine and the closing phenylalanine or tryptophan. The order of the fields is V gene, D gene, clone size, J gene, CDR3 DNA, CDR3 protein. The D gene is left open where the match is weak. Rows may omit the clone size; those that give it use once, few, many or a size class.

>TRBV5-1|TRBD1|.|TRBJ1-1
TGCGCCAGCGTGAGGGGAGGACAGGGGGAAACTGAAGCTTTCTTT
CASVRGGQGETEAFF
>TRBV10-3|.|once|TRBJ1-3
TGTGCCATCAGTCCCGGAGGGAGCTCTGGAAACACCATATATTTT
CAISPGGSSGNTIYF
>TRBV4-3|TRBD1|.|TRBJ2-2
TGCGCCAGCAGCGCGCACAGGGGGCGAAACACCGGGGAGCTGTTTTTT
CASSAHRGRNTGELFF
>TRBV6-1|TRBD2|.|TRBJ2-1
TGTGCCAGCAGTGAAAAGGGAGCGGGGGGGCGTAATGAGCAGTTCTTC
CASSEKGAGGRNEQFF
>TRBV7-9|.|.|TRBJ2-5
TGTGCCAGCAGCTTCGGAAACCAAGAGACCCAGTACTTC
CASSFGNQETQYF
>TRBV5-6|.|.|TRBJ1-4
TGTGCCAGCAGCTTAGGCAGGTATAATGAAAAACTGTTTTTT
CASSLGRYNEKLFF
>TRBV4-2|TRBD1|.|TRBJ2-7
TGTGCCAGCAGCCCCTCGCCAGGGGGCTACGAGCAGTACTTC
CASSPSPGGYEQYF
>TRBV6-5|.|.|TRBJ2-3
TGTGCCAGCAGTTACGGGAGCTACCGGACAGATACGCAGTATTTT
CASSYGSYRTDTQYF
>TRBV21-1|.|.|TRBJ2-2
TGTGCCCGCCCGCGGACAGGTAAAACCCCGGTAGGCACCGGGGAGCTGTTTTTT
CARPRTGKTPVGTGELFF
>TRBV5-4|.|.|TRBJ2-3
TGTGCCAGCAGCTTGGCCAAGACAGGTACAGATACGCAGTATTTT
CASSLAKTGTDTQYF
>TRBV9|.|.|TRBJ2-1
TGTGCCAGCAGCTTGAGGACAGATGACAATGAGCAGTTCTTC
CASSLRTDDNEQFF
>TRBV6-5|.|few|TRBJ1-1
TGTGCCAGCAGTCGGGAGAGTGGGGGGAACACTGAAGCTTTCTTT
CASSRESGGNTEAFF
>TRBV11-2|TRBD1|.|TRBJ2-7
TGTGCCAGCAGCATAGGACAGGGCAGTTTGGGCTACGAGCAGTACTTC
CASSIGQGSLGYEQYF
>TRBV4-3|.|.|TRBJ1-5
TGCGCCAGCAGCCAAGATAGGGGTCAGCCCCAGCATTTT
CASSQDRGQPQHF
>TRBV4-2|TRBD1|.|TRBJ1-4
TGTGCCAGCAGCTTGGGACAGTCTGAAAAACTGTTTTTT
CASSLGQSEKLFF
>TRBV7-6|TRBD1|.|TRBJ1-1
TGTGCCAGCAGCTCCAGAGACAGGGGAGGAACTGAAGCTTTCTTT
CASSSRDRGGTEAFF
>TRBV2|.|.|TRBJ2-6
TGTGCCAGCAGTGAAAACTACTCTGGGGCCAACGTCCTGACTTTC
CASSENYSGANVLTF
>TRBV11-2|.|.|TRBJ1-2
TGTGCCAGCAGCTTAGTTCGCGGAATCTATGGCTACACCTTC
CASSLVRGIYGYTF
>TRBV12-5|.|.|TRBJ2-7
TGTGCTAGTGGTTTGAGGGCAGGGCCCAAAGGGTCCTACGAGCAGTACTTC
CASGLRAGPKGSYEQYF
>TRBV30|.|.|TRBJ1-4
TGTGCCTGGAGTGTAGGGACAACAACTAATGAAAAACTGTTTTTT
CAWSVGTTTNEKLFF
>TRBV29-1|.|.|TRBJ1-3
TGCAGCGTTGTAACAGGGCAAGACACCATATATTTT
CSVVTGQDTIYF
>TRBV19|TRBD1|.|TRBJ2-7
TGTGCCAGTAGTCTGGGGACAGGGATGTACGAGCAGTACTTC
CASSLGTGMYEQYF
>TRBV7-7|TRBD1|.|TRBJ1-3
TGTGCTAGCAGCCCGGGACAGAGCTCTGGAAACACCATATATTTT
CASSPGQSSGNTIYF
>TRBV14|.|.|TRBJ2-1
TGTGCCAGCAGCCAAGGTGAACGGGTTAATGGAGGCAATGAGCAGTTCTTC
CASSQGERVNGGNEQFF